The 5 T cell receptor beta chains below come from one sample, sequenced in a study of T-cell reconstitution after alpha-beta-depleted transplantation in children. It was with unique molecular identifiers that the TCRbeta library was prepared. MiXCR was run by TCRdb on the PCR reads, yielding one entry per CDR3 protein. The sample shows just over 950,000 distinct CDR3 sequences, about 30% of them seen only once. The sample here was PBMCs, mostly from graft donor cells, taken 360 days after TCRalphabeta/CD19-depleted stem cell transplant. The source of these receptors is a boy under two years old who had a stem cell transplant for SCID, so the T cells may come from the graft donor.

This clonotype occurred many times. CDR3 DNA: TGCGCCAGCAGCCAACAGGGACAAGAGACCCAGTACTTC. Translation: CASSQQGQETQYF. This sequence joins TRBV5-1 and TRBJ2-5, with D possibly being TRBD1 (6 bases). V gave up 4 bases and J gave up 2 bases, with 9 bases separating them. Germline assignment: CDR1 SGHRS and CDR2 YFSETQ. The CDR3 sequence is 13 residues long.

This clonotype was detected a few times. V is TRBV4-3 and J is TRBJ2-1; 7 positions match TRBD2. Germline CDR1 and CDR2: LGHNA and YSLEER. This CDR3 has 16 residues. Trimming removed 0 bases from V and 2 bases from J; junction bases left unmatched: 4. CDR3: CASSQDGRGAYNEQFF. CDR3 sequence (DNA): TGCGCCAGCAGCCAAGATGGACGGGGGGCCTACAATGAGCAGTTCTTC.

The chain uses TRBV4-2 and TRBJ2-5; D perhaps matches TRBD1 (5 bases). Per germline, CDR1 LGHNA and CDR2 YNFKEQ. The CDR3 contains 15 residues. Trimming stripped 0 bases from V and 2 bases from J, with 10 bases between. The CDR3: CASSQDLTVQETQYF. The CDR3 DNA reads as TGTGCCAGCAGCCAAGATTTGACAGTACAAGAGACCCAGTACTTC.

The chain employs TRBV7-3 and TRBJ1-1; TRBD1 is a possible D gene (5 bases). The CDR3 spans 18 residues. Germline V CDR1 and CDR2: SGHTA, FQGTGA. Trimming removed 4 bases from V and 4 bases from J, with 25 bases in between. CDR3 protein: CASSSQSPGHVGSTEAFF. The CDR3, as DNA: TGTGCCAGCAGCTCCCAATCACCCGGACACGTAGGGTCCACTGAAGCTTTCTTT.

The V gene is TRBV6-2 or TRBV6-3, the J gene TRBJ2-1; D is undetermined. The V gene lost 4 bases and the J gene lost 8 bases, with 9 bases spanning the gap. The CDR3 totals 12 residues. Germline V gene lookup returns CDR1 MNHEY and CDR2 SVGEGT. CDR3 sequence: CASSSSSHEQFF. The CDR3, as DNA: TGTGCCAGCAGTTCCTCCTCTCATGAGCAGTTCTTC.